The present entry profiles one T cell receptor (beta chain) with its context. This clone is a singleton in its sample. Its target antigen remains unknown. Qualities for individual bases were not recorded, and no much larger clone is one base off. The identical CDR3 is also encoded by other nucleotide sequences in the sample. Including the terminal cysteine and phenylalanine, the CDR3 comprises 12 residues. Only the CDR3 DNA is retained, 36 bases long and in frame from the first base. Taken from the germline V gene (reference sequence), the CDR1 and CDR2 loops are LGHDT and YNNKEL. Relative to germline, V is 1 base shorter and J is 8 bases shorter, with 8 bases between their ends. This sample was included in a study of blood T cell repertoires in COVID-19 (dated by TCRdb to the early 2020s). About the investigation overall: Samples from collaborators originated in the United States, Italy and Spain and spanned both the acute and convalescent phases of COVID-19. The material from the prospective study consisted of cDNA or gDNA derived from T cells, B-cell-depleted T cells, or PBMCs. Subjects who had been exposed to COVID-19, were actively infected with it, or had recovered from it provided the deeply sampled blood TCRbeta repertoires that made up the dataset. The repertoires were made available in a free public database intended to serve as a resource for research on the immune response to SARS-CoV-2. The samples were drawn from the first 160 participants of the ongoing ImmuneRACE study and from roughly 1,300 subjects provided by 6 global collaborators. Nearly every sample came with metadata listing a de-identified subject ID, COVID-19 status, age in years and sex. Where HLA class I and class II types were available, the types were taken from metadata supplied by the sample provider, not from assay-based typing. The full study reports these points: How much clinical and demographic metadata was included differed by source and by participant, and the metadata was provided uncurated.

TCRbeta CDR3 regions were amplified from genomic DNA using the immunoSEQ Assay, a bias-controlled multiplex PCR. Regarding the original processing steps: The number of nucleated cells in each sample was estimated by amplification of reference gene primers within the assay. To quantify the absolute abundance of each unique TCRbeta CDR3 rearrangement, sequence reads were collapsed and filtered. For each sample, productive Simpson clonality was calculated as the square root of Simpson's diversity index over productive rearrangements. Imported from immuneACCESS, the table was reduced by TCRdb to in-frame sequences with V and J called. These copies leave out some clones; in studies compared against another copy, an unresolved V gene accounts for under half, and the cause of the remainder is not known. V, J and clone size reflect that table, while D and trimming were determined from the DNA. The sample includes roughly 450,000 clones, with roughly 91% observed a single time. In total, the top ten clones hold roughly 0.66% of the sample.

Participants in the prospective study were aged about 18 to 100 years, lived in 20 to 30 United States geographic areas, and enrolled through a virtual design. In the prospective study, cohorts were assigned on the basis of participant-reported clinical history obtained from a screening survey and a study questionnaire. ImmuneRACE Cohort 3 recovered participants were defined by two consecutive negative NP/OP PCR tests, healthcare professional clearance, or symptom resolution. Mobile phlebotomists in the prospective study collected whole blood, serum and a nasopharyngeal or oropharyngeal swab from every participant. Additional blood draws and questionnaires over an approximately two-month period could optionally be provided by prospective study participants. Prospective study blood samples were shipped either frozen or at room temperature before DNA extraction.

This receptor chain uses TRBV3-1 (or the pseudogene TRBV3-2) and TRBJ1-2, with no confident D gene call. Material for sequencing was PBMCs or T cells enriched from blood (not recorded which). The origin of this receptor is a man between 18 and 35 years old who had recovered from COVID-19. Read as DNA, the sequence is TGTGCCAGCAGCCAAGGAGGGCGAGGCTACACCTTC. Translated, it gives CASSQGGRGYTF.